Below are 21 T cell receptor beta chains sequenced from a single sample in a study of vaccination and CD4 T cells after COVID-19. An Oncomine TCR Beta short-read assay was used to sequence the DNA from cultured CD4+ T cells. TCRdb redid the calling of the PCR reads with MiXCR, one entry per CDR3 protein. The repertoire holds some 16,000 distinct CDR3 sequences, with 65% to 85% as singletons. Specified treatment: roughly nine-day PBMC culture with coronavirus spike peptide pools or control peptides (ViraFEST assay). No cognate antigen is known for these TCRs. Material: CD4+ T cells from blood, cultured in vitro. The origin of the receptors is a human donor who had recovered from COVID-19.

This clonotype was counted only a few times. The V and J genes are TRBV24-1 and TRBJ1-5; D perhaps matches TRBD1 (5 bases). Germline V CDR1 and CDR2: KGHDR, SFDVKD. Trimming removed 2 bases from V and 2 bases from J, with 15 bases in between. This CDR3 is 17 amino acids long. CDR3 sequence reads: CATSDSGRGVGNQPQHF. CDR3 bases: TGTGCCACCAGTGATTCGGGACGCGGAGTTGGCAATCAGCCCCAGCATTTT.

The J gene is TRBJ2-5, the V gene TRBV20-1; the D gene is possibly TRBD1 (5 bases). The CDR3 extends over 14 amino acids. Germline-derived CDR1 and CDR2 are DFQATT and SNEGSKA (reference sequence). Trimming removed 7 bases at V and 5 bases at J, with 20 bases between. This chain's CDR3 is CSVMTPGPQETQYF. The CDR3, as DNA: TGCAGTGTCATGACTCCAGGGCCCCAGGAGACCCAGTACTTC.

The chain is built from TRBV28 and TRBJ1-5; D is perhaps TRBD1 (6 bases). Germline values: CDR1 MDHEN, CDR2 SYDVKM. Trimming removed 6 bases from V and 8 bases from J, with 20 bases in between. The CDR3 spans 15 residues. CDR3 nucleotide sequence: TGTGCCAGCAGCCCCGGGGCAGGGGTAAGGAAGCCCCAGCATTTT. Its protein product is CASSPGAGVRKPQHF.

This clonotype was seen only once. The chain links TRBV28 to TRBJ1-5, with 9 positions matching TRBD1. Trimming cost V 6 bases and J 3 bases; bases outside gene matches: 3. In germline, CDR1 is MDHEN, CDR2 SYDVKM. There are 14 residues in the CDR3. CDR3 in amino acids: CASRGQGYNQPQHF. The CDR3 bases are TGTGCCAGCAGGGGACAGGGATACAATCAGCCCCAGCATTTT. Full variable domain (remainder filled in from reference TRBV28 and TRBJ1-5): DVKVTQSSRYLVKRTGEKVFLECVQDMDHENMFWYRQDPGLGLRLIYFSYDVKMKEKGDIPEGYSVSREKKERFSLILESASTNQTSMYLCASRGQGYNQPQHFGDGTRLSIL.

A word on this clonotype: At one boundary the junction diverges from the germline segment, which might be a read error. The CDR3 nucleotides read TGTGCCAGCAGGGCGGGACACGTTTTACTTCTCTTCTTC. The encoded protein is CASRAGHVLLLFF. The J gene is TRBJ1-2, the V gene TRBV28, with D possibly TRBD1 on 6 matching bases. The CDR3 length is 13 residues. CDR1 MDHEN and CDR2 SYDVKM come from the germline V gene.

The chain employs TRBV6-1 and TRBJ1-1; no firm D call. This CDR3 has 12 amino acids. The V end lost 6 bases, the J end lost 5 bases, and 10 bases lay between the germline ends. The germline V gene has CDR1 MNHNS and CDR2 SASEGT. Here the CDR3 DNA reads TGTGCCAGCAGAGTCAGATTAACTGAAGCTTTCTTT. This encodes CASRVRLTEAFF.

This clonotype was picked up a small number of times. The rearrangement joins TRBV15 to TRBJ1-2; D ambiguous. This CDR3 contains 13 residues. V was trimmed by 5 bases and J by 6 bases, leaving 13 bases between them. Germline assignment: CDR1 LNHNV and CDR2 YYDKDF (reference sequence). The CDR3 DNA sequence: TGTGCCACCAGCCGAGCGGACCTTGATGGCTACACCTTC. This gives the protein CATSRADLDGYTF. Complete variable domain (other parts from reference TRBV15 and TRBJ1-2): DAMVIQNPRYQVTQFGKPVTLSCSQTLNHNVMYWYQQKSSQAPKLLFHYYDKDFNNEADTPDNFQSRRPNTSFCFLDIRSPGLGDTAMYLCATSRADLDGYTFGSGTRLTVV.

This clonotype was counted a few times. The chain couples TRBV7-8 to TRBJ1-6, with 9 positions matching TRBD1. Germline values: CDR1 SGHVS, CDR2 FQNEAQ. CDR3 size: 19 residues. The trim removed 4 bases at V and 0 bases at J, leaving 10 bases unmatched. For the CDR3, the DNA is TGTGCCAGCAGCTGGATCCGAGACAGGGGGAACTCCTATAATTCACCCCTCCACTTT. Translating gives CASSWIRDRGNSYNSPLHF.

J is TRBJ1-2 and V is TRBV27; TRBD1 might be the D (6 bases). V lost 5 bases, J lost 7 bases, and 14 bases lay in between. Germline V gene lookup returns CDR1 MNHEY and CDR2 SMNVEV (reference sequence). The CDR3 is 13 residues long. This CDR3 reads CASSTTGLLGYTF. The CDR3 region has the DNA TGTGCCAGCAGTACCACAGGGTTACTTGGCTACACCTTC.

V gene TRBV29-1 combines with J gene TRBJ2-1; D unresolved. Germline V gene sequence: CDR1 SQVTM, CDR2 ANQGSEA. The CDR3 extends over 11 amino acids. V was cut by 8 bases and J by 0 bases, with 5 bases left in between. CDR3 protein: CSLSSYNEQFF. For the CDR3, the DNA is TGCAGCCTCTCCTCCTACAATGAGCAGTTCTTC.

This clonotype came up a few times. V is TRBV6-2 or TRBV6-3 and J is TRBJ1-2; D remains ambiguous. Trimming pared 1 base from V and 2 bases from J, leaving 11 bases between. Germline CDR1 MNHEY, CDR2 SVGEGT. The CDR3 has 15 amino acids. For the CDR3, the DNA is TGTGCCAGCAGTTACTTAAGGAGACTCAACTATGGCTACACCTTC. Encoded protein: CASSYLRRLNYGYTF.

The V gene is TRBV24-1, the J gene TRBJ2-1; TRBD2 aligns across 8 bases. V gave up 1 base and J gave up 8 bases; unmatched junction bases: 9. CDR1 and CDR2 from the germline V gene are KGHDR and SFDVKD. The CDR3 spans 16 residues. In DNA form, the CDR3 reads TGTGCCACCAGTGATTTAGCGAGCGGGAGAGGGCATGAGCAGTTCTTC. Translated: CATSDLASGRGHEQFF.

J is TRBJ1-5 and V is TRBV7-2, with 10 positions matching TRBD1. The V and J ends lost 6 bases and 5 bases, in that order; junction bases with no gene match: 7. Germline CDR1 reads SGHTA; CDR2 reads FQGNSA. The CDR3 covers 15 residues. DNA for the CDR3: TGTGCCAGCAGGCACGGGACAGGGGATTATCAGCCCCAGCATTTT. It encodes CASRHGTGDYQPQHF. Variable domain in full (rest from reference TRBV7-2 and TRBJ1-5): GAGVSQSPSNKVTEKGKDVELRCDPISGHTALYWYRQSLGQGLEFLIYFQGNSAPDKSGLPSDRFSAERTGGSVSTLTIQRTQQEDSAVYLCASRHGTGDYQPQHFGDGTRLSIL.

The V and J genes are TRBV10-3 and TRBJ2-1, with D perhaps TRBD2 (6 bases). Germline V lookup: CDR1 ENHRY, CDR2 SYGVKD. V was cut by 5 bases and J by 4 bases, with 12 bases left in between. CDR3 size: 14 residues. CDR3 nucleotides: TGTGCCATCAGTCCAGGACTACGGTACAATGAGCAGTTCTTC. Amino acids: CAISPGLRYNEQFF.

The CDR3 is CSARRTTGRTYNEQFF. The CDR3 coding sequence is TGCAGTGCTAGACGTACGACGGGCCGTACCTACAATGAGCAGTTCTTC. The chain is built from TRBV20-1 and TRBJ2-1; no reliable D call. The germline V gene has CDR1 DFQATT and CDR2 SNEGSKA (reference sequence). V was cut by 2 bases and J by 2 bases, with 16 bases left in between. The CDR3 runs to 16 residues.

This clonotype was recorded only once. The chain employs TRBV2 and TRBJ1-2; 7 positions agree with TRBD1. The CDR3 spans 13 residues. V lost 8 bases and J lost 3; bases outside the gene matches: 6. In germline, CDR1 is SNHLY, CDR2 FYNNEI. The chain's CDR3 is CASLSDRDYGYTF. CDR3 nucleotide sequence: TGTGCCAGCCTTTCAGACAGGGACTATGGCTACACCTTC. Looking up the rest from reference TRBV2 and TRBJ1-2 gives the full variable domain: EPEVTQTPSHQVTQMGQEVILRCVPISNHLYFYWYRQILGQKVEFLVSFYNNEISEKSEIFDDQFSVERPDGSNFTLKIRSTKLEDSAMYFCASLSDRDYGYTFGSGTRLTVV.

The chain employs TRBV6-2 or TRBV6-3 and TRBJ1-1; no clear D gene. CDR1 and CDR2 from the germline V gene are MNHEY and SVGEGT. The CDR3 runs 13 residues. Trimming shortened V by 4 bases and J by 1 base, and 7 bases separated the two germline ends. This chain's CDR3 is CASSFRPNTEAFF. CDR3 nucleotide sequence: TGTGCCAGCAGTTTCCGGCCGAACACTGAAGCTTTCTTT.

V is TRBV19 and J is TRBJ2-3, with 10 bases identical to TRBD2. Germline V lookup: CDR1 LNHDA, CDR2 SQIVND (reference sequence). V was clipped by 5 bases and J by 3 bases; unmatched bases: 11. This CDR3 has 17 amino acids. This CDR3 reads CASSPPGLARLTDTQYF. CDR3 coding DNA: TGTGCCAGTAGTCCTCCGGGACTAGCGAGACTTACAGATACGCAGTATTTT.

The chain carries TRBV10-2 and TRBJ2-3; 13 nucleotides match TRBD2. The CDR3 totals 15 residues. CDR1 and CDR2 (germline): WSHSY, SAAADI. Trimming took 7 bases from V and 3 from J; bases not matched to a gene: 4. This CDR3 reads CASTRTSGSTDTQYF. In DNA form, the CDR3 reads TGCGCCAGCACCAGGACTAGCGGGAGTACAGATACGCAGTATTTT.

This rearrangement joins TRBV24-1 to TRBJ2-5; D is unclear. V lost 2 bases and J 7 bases, leaving 7 bases between the germline ends. This CDR3 spans 12 amino acids. Germline CDR1 is KGHDR and CDR2 is SFDVKD. CDR3 bases: TGTGCCACCAGTGATTGGACCTTGACCCAGTACTTC. It codes for CATSDWTLTQYF.

This clonotype was detected a few times. The J gene is TRBJ1-5, the V gene TRBV4-3, with a possible D match to TRBD1 (6 bases). Germline assignment: CDR1 LGHNA and CDR2 YSLEER. This CDR3 has 17 amino acids. V was shortened by 2 bases and J by 7 bases, with 21 bases between the two germline ends. This CDR3 reads CASSQSAGAGLVQPQHF. CDR3 bases: TGCGCCAGCAGCCAAAGCGCAGGGGCTGGTTTGGTACAGCCCCAGCATTTT.